The next 7 T cell receptor beta chains were all read from a single sample in a study of molecular identifiers for immune sequencing clone quantification. Each CDR3 protein is one row after TCRdb ran MiXCR on the PCR reads. The data contain 460,000 or so distinct CDR3 sequences, roughly 26% of them singletons. What was sequenced was naive CD8+ T cells from blood, with Jurkat cell RNA spiked in. Subset denoted: FACS-sorted CD8+CD4-CCR7+CD45RA+ naive T cells. Receptor source: a human donor in good health. Some libraries in this study had Jurkat cell RNA spiked in.

Only one count was recorded for this clonotype. CDR3 sequence reads: CASRPGRGEEQYF. The DNA for the CDR3 is TGTGCCAGCAGACCCGGACGGGGTGAAGAGCAGTACTTC. The rearrangement uses TRBV6-6 and TRBJ2-7; the D gene is possibly TRBD2 (5 bases). In germline, CDR1 is MNHNY, CDR2 SVGAGI (reference sequence). V was clipped by 6 bases and J by 7 bases, with 16 bases between them. CDR3 length: 13 amino acids.

Only a few counts were recorded for this clonotype. The rearrangement links TRBV10-3 to TRBJ2-7, with 10 bases aligning to TRBD1. The CDR3 covers 14 residues. With V trimmed by 6 bases and J by 6 bases, 8 bases remained unmatched. Germline V CDR1 and CDR2: ENHRY, SYGVKD. CDR3 nucleotide sequence: TGTGCCATCAGCGCCGGGACAGGGGCTTCCGAGCAGTACTTC. Its translation is CAISAGTGASEQYF.

This clonotype was detected only a few times. V is TRBV25-1 and J is TRBJ2-5, with D possibly being TRBD1 or TRBD2 (6 bases each). There are 17 residues in the CDR3. V lost 0 bases to trimming and J lost 3 bases, with 17 bases between them. Per germline, CDR1 MGHDK and CDR2 SYGVNS. In nucleotides, the CDR3 is TGTGCCAGCAGTGAATATCCCCGGGGGCCGGGGGAAGAGACCCAGTACTTC. As protein: CASSEYPRGPGEETQYF.

This chain joins TRBV7-9 and TRBJ2-1, with D perhaps TRBD1 (6 bases). This CDR3 is built from 14 residues. The germline V and J ends were trimmed by 4 bases and 6 bases, with 13 bases remaining between them. CDR1 and CDR2 from the germline V gene are SEHNR and FQNEAQ (reference sequence). CDR3 residues: CASSSTQGGNEQFF. In DNA, the CDR3 is TGTGCCAGCAGCTCGACGCAAGGGGGCAATGAGCAGTTCTTC.

The genes are TRBV5-1 and TRBJ2-7, with 11 bases that match TRBD2. Germline V gene lookup returns CDR1 SGHRS and CDR2 YFSETQ. J gave up 5 bases and V 7 bases, and 5 bases lay outside the gene matches. This CDR3 has 13 amino acids. The CDR3 sequence is CASRLAGLNEQYF. In DNA, the CDR3 is TGCGCCAGCCGACTAGCGGGGCTGAACGAGCAGTACTTC.

This clonotype was seen ten or more times. The chain employs TRBV6-6 and TRBJ2-7; the D is unclear. The V gene's germline CDR1 is MNHNY and CDR2 SVGAGI (reference sequence). Trimming took off 0 bases at V and 6 bases at J, with 3 bases between the two ends. The CDR3 spans 11 residues. The CDR3 loop reads CASSYSSEQYF. DNA of the CDR3: TGTGCCAGCAGTTACTCGAGCGAGCAGTACTTC.

V usage is TRBV18 and J usage is TRBJ2-7; D is uncertain. The germline V gene encodes CDR1 KGHSH and CDR2 LQKENI. The V end was cut by 0 bases, the J end by 6 bases, with 15 bases between. CDR3 length equals 15 residues. The CDR3 nucleotides read TGTGCCAGCTCACCACCGGGTGCCCCGGGCGGCGAGCAGTACTTC. It translates to CASSPPGAPGGEQYF.